One TCR beta chain is described in this entry. Its antigen is not identified. There are 16 residues in the CDR3. The germline CDR1 and CDR2 sequences are MNHNY and SVGAGI (reference sequence). The V end lost 2 bases, the J end lost 1 base, and 14 bases lay between the germline ends. The data were taken from a study of graft-versus-host responses after intestinal transplantation. Background on the study: After anti-thymocyte globulin induction, recipients took tacrolimus and steroids for three to four years.

Sequencing used immunoSEQ multiplex PCR; TCRdb keeps in-frame clones, though not all of them. The sample shows over 45,000 clones, roughly 90% of them seen only once. Overall study findings and caveats: Individuals who had graft-donor T cell macrochimerism had allografts that showed high graft-versus-host to host-versus-graft clonal ratios. Some GvH clones were seen earlier in gut or blood, suggesting intestinal origin.

The chain combines TRBV6-6 with TRBJ1-1; no reliable D call. The TCR sequence derives from a human patient who received an intestinal transplant, so some T cells may come from the graft donor. This sample comprised PBMCs, obtained 26 days after transplant. The CDR3 region is CASSYEWFGRNTEAFF. CDR3 DNA sequence: TGTGCCAGCAGTTACGAATGGTTTGGGAGGAACACTGAAGCTTTCTTT.